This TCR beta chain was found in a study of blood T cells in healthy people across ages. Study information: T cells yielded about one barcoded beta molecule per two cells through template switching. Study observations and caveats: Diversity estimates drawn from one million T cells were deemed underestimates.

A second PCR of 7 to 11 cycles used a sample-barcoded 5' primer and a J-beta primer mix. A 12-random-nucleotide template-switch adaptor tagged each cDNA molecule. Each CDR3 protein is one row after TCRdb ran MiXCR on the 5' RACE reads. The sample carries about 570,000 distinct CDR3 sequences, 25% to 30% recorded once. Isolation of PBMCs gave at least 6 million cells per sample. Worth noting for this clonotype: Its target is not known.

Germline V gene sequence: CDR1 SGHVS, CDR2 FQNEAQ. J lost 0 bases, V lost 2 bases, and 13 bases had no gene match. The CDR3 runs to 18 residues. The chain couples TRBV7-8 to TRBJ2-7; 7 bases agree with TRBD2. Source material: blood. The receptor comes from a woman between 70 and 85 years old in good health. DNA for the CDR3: TGTGCCAGCAGCTTAAATTCTCTAAGCGGGACGAGCTCCTACGAGCAGTACTTC. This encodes CASSLNSLSGTSSYEQYF. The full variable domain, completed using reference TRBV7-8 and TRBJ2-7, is GAGVSQSPRYKVAKRGQDVALRCDPISGHVSLFWYQQALGQGPEFLTYFQNEAQLDKSGLPSDRFFAERPEGSVSTLKIQRTQQEDSAVYLCASSLNSLSGTSSYEQYFGPGTRLTVT.